One sample yielded the 8 T cell receptor beta chains listed below, sequenced in a study of vaccination effects on CD4 cells after COVID-19 (dated by TCRdb to 2021 to 2024). Their antigen targets remain unknown. The library was made by the immunoSEQ multiplex PCR assay. TCRdb carries this immuneACCESS record with in-frame sequences only. Its versions omit some clonotypes, under half of them owing to an unresolved V gene in the studies checked, with the rest unexplained. The sample table holds tens of thousands of clones, of which over 80% were seen once. Clones ranked in the top ten supply 2% to 2.5% of the sample. In the ViraFEST assay, PBMC were stimulated with viral peptide pools, and antigen-specific CD4+ T cell clonotypes were then identified by expansion using TCR sequencing. After around 11 days of culture, CD4+ T cells were isolated with the EasySep CD4+ T cell isolation kit. The source material was CD4+ T cells from PBMCs cultured with HCoV-229E spike peptides, sampled before COVID-19 vaccination. Explained via the paper, the cell subset or site label denotes: HCoV-229E spike overlapping peptide pool stimulation. These receptors originate from a human donor who received a COVID-19 vaccine.

This clone has more than one count but fewer than ten. This sequence joins TRBV7-3 and TRBJ2-5, with 11 bases identical to TRBD2. V was pared by 0 bases and J by 4 bases, with 13 bases of the junction left unmatched. CDR1 and CDR2 from the germline V gene are SGHTA and FQGTGA. This CDR3 contains 19 residues. In DNA form, the CDR3 reads TGTGCCAGCAGCTTAACTTTACTAGCGGGGGCCCGGGCGGGAGAGACCCAGTACTTC. Protein: CASSLTLLAGARAGETQYF.

The rearrangement joins TRBV2 to TRBJ1-3; 10 bases match TRBD1. The CDR3 spans 15 residues. Germline V gives CDR1 SNHLY, CDR2 FYNNEI. V lost 6 bases and J lost 11; bases outside the gene matches: 13. The DNA for the CDR3 is TGTGCCAGCAGCCGACAGGGGGCCGGTCGGGGTCCCATATATTTT. It specifies CASSRQGAGRGPIYF.

The V and J genes are TRBV27 and TRBJ2-3; 8 bases match TRBD1. The V and J ends lost 4 bases and 5 bases, in that order; junction bases with no gene match: 17. Per germline, CDR1 MNHEY and CDR2 SMNVEV (reference sequence). The CDR3 totals 18 residues. The CDR3 DNA follows: TGTGCCAGCAGTTCCTCCTCGACCGACAGGGGAAGGAAAGATACGCAGTATTTT. Protein: CASSSSSTDRGRKDTQYF.

The CDR3 bases are TGTGCCAGCAGACGGGGACAGGGCTCTGTGAACACTGAAGCTTTCTTT. It specifies CASRRGQGSVNTEAFF. The V gene is TRBV7-3, the J gene TRBJ1-1, with 9 bases matching TRBD1. The CDR3 contains 16 residues. CDR1 is SGHTA and CDR2 is FQGTGA in the germline V gene. Trimming at V came to 6 bases and at J to 0 bases, leaving 8 bases not matched to a gene.

This clone was seen a single time. The V call is TRBV14, the J call TRBJ2-7; no reliable D call. CDR1 and CDR2 (germline): SGHDN, FVKESK. Trimming stripped 1 base from V and 3 bases from J, with 10 bases between. This CDR3 comprises 14 residues. The CDR3 protein is CASSQGLGIYEQYV. CDR3 coding DNA: TGTGCCAGCAGCCAAGGGCTAGGGATCTACGAGCAGTACGTC.

The V and J genes are TRBV5-8 and TRBJ1-3; TRBD1 agrees at 10 bases. The CDR3 loop spans 16 amino acids. Germline values: CDR1 SGHTS, CDR2 YDEGEE. V dropped 0 bases and J dropped 4; count of bases not matched to a gene: 4. The CDR3, as DNA: TGTGCCAGCAGCTTGGCGGGACAGGGGTCGGGAAACACCATATATTTT. Its translation is CASSLAGQGSGNTIYF.

In its sample, this clone was seen once. The chain has TRBV3-1 (or the pseudogene TRBV3-2) and TRBJ2-2; tentative D call: TRBD2 (5 bases). The CDR3 is 15 amino acids. Germline CDR1 and CDR2: LGHDT and YNNKEL (reference sequence). V was clipped by 4 bases and J by 1 base, with 10 bases between them. The CDR3 reads CASSLPTRNTGELFF. The DNA of the CDR3 is TGTGCCAGCAGCCTACCTACTAGGAACACCGGGGAGCTGTTTTTT.

The chain has TRBV6-5 and TRBJ1-5; a possible D gene is TRBD1 (6 bases). Germline lookup yields CDR1 MNHEY and CDR2 SVGAGI. The CDR3 extends over 15 amino acids. Trimming stripped 6 bases from V and 1 base from J, with 13 bases between. The CDR3, as DNA: TGTGCCAGCAGATACAGGGTAATGAGCAATCAGCCCCAGCATTTT. It translates to CASRYRVMSNQPQHF.